This T cell receptor (beta chain) was obtained from a study of resident and recirculating memory T cells in vitiligo. Study-wide results and limits: Sequences differed between biopsy sites and patients, suggesting private specificity.

CDR3 length: 16 amino acids. Deletions cut 6 bases from V and 3 bases from J, with 18 bases between. Germline assignment: CDR1 KGHSH and CDR2 LQKENI. A remark on this clone: The antigen is undetermined.

Sequencing used immunoSEQ multiplex PCR; TCRdb keeps in-frame clones, though not all of them. The sample has around 70,000 clones, roughly nine tenths seen once; the top ten hold over 4%. Sequencing was performed on blood. The J gene is TRBJ1-5, the V gene TRBV18; D possibly corresponds to TRBD1 (6 bases). The receptor comes from a male donor with vitiligo. The CDR3 region is CASSPPRQEYNQPQHF. CDR3 bases: TGTGCCAGCTCCCCCCCAAGACAGGAGTACAATCAGCCCCAGCATTTT.